Reported below is one TCR beta chain. Libraries were prepared by immunoSEQ multiplex PCR; TCRdb keeps only in-frame clonotypes and omits some of them. The sample lists around 140,000 clones, about 92% occurring once. This sample is part of a study of T cell responses to AZD1222 COVID-19 vaccine. Trimming removed 6 bases from V and 7 bases from J; junction bases left unmatched: 6. The CDR3 spans 14 residues. CDR1 is LNHDA, CDR2 SQIVND, per germline (reference sequence). This clonotype was obtained from an adult in good health. The chain recombines TRBV19 with TRBJ1-6, with TRBD1 matching over 7 bases. Sample: peripheral blood, taken on day 0 of MenACWY control vaccination. As DNA, the CDR3 is TGTGCCAGTAGAACAGGGGATGGGAATTCACCCCTCCACTTT. Translation: CASRTGDGNSPLHF.